A single sample is the source of the 9 T cell receptor beta chains below, sequenced in a study of cytomegalovirus exposure and HLA in healthy donors. The PCR used 60 Vbeta and 13 Jbeta primers. Using immunoSEQ multiplex PCR, the repertoire was profiled, and TCRdb retains in-frame clones only, with some absent. The table shows 75,000 to 100,000 clones, with over 65% occurring only once. Sequenced material: PBMCs. The receptors come from a man aged 55 to 70 in good health and CMV-seropositive.

The rearrangement joins TRBV4-2 to TRBJ2-5; D might be TRBD2 (5 bases). V lost 0 bases to trimming and J lost 1 base, with 15 bases between them. The CDR3 runs 17 residues. The germline gives CDR1 LGHNA, CDR2 YNFKEQ. The CDR3: CASSQDGGRTVQETQYF. DNA of the CDR3: TGTGCCAGCAGCCAAGACGGAGGCAGGACCGTCCAAGAGACCCAGTACTTC.

The chain has TRBV19 and TRBJ1-2; TRBD1 aligns across 9 bases. The CDR3 has 17 residues. Germline-derived CDR1 and CDR2 are LNHDA and SQIVND (reference sequence). The junction had 12 bases not matched to a gene; V was cut back by 2 bases and J by 5 bases. The CDR3 spells CASSIRGTGPQFYGYTF. The CDR3 coding sequence is TGTGCCAGTAGTATACGAGGGACAGGGCCTCAGTTTTATGGCTACACCTTC.

This chain uses TRBV30 with TRBJ2-5; the D is unclear. CDR1 and CDR2 from the germline V gene are GTSNPN and SVGIG (reference sequence). The ends were cut back, 0 bases at V and 2 bases at J, with 4 bases in the middle. The CDR3 spans 12 residues. The CDR3 DNA follows: TGTGCCTGGAGTGTTCGTCAAGAGACCCAGTACTTC. Its translation: CAWSVRQETQYF.

The J gene is TRBJ2-4, the V gene TRBV5-5; no firm D call. Trimming took 0 bases from V and 9 from J, leaving 10 bases between them. Germline CDR1 is SGHKS and CDR2 is YYEKEE (reference sequence). The CDR3 sequence is 13 residues long. CDR3 sequence: CASSLGGFGIQYF. The CDR3 DNA sequence: TGTGCCAGCAGCTTGGGAGGCTTCGGCATTCAGTACTTC.

The gene calls are TRBV28 and TRBJ2-7, with D possibly TRBD1 on 5 matching bases. Germline CDR1 is MDHEN and CDR2 is SYDVKM. This CDR3 is built from 12 residues. Trimming left V 4 bases short and J 6 bases short, with 10 bases between. The CDR3 loop is CASSSGFVEQYF. The CDR3 DNA reads TGTGCCAGCAGTTCAGGGTTTGTCGAGCAGTACTTC.

The chain links TRBV2 to TRBJ2-3; 13 nucleotides align to TRBD2. The CDR3 loop spans 16 amino acids. Germline CDR1 SNHLY, CDR2 FYNNEI. J was trimmed by 5 bases and V by 6 bases; bases with no gene match: 8. The CDR3 DNA reads as TGTGCCAGCAGGGCGACTAGCGGGGGGCCTAGAGATACGCAGTATTTT. Protein sequence: CASRATSGGPRDTQYF.

The chain combines TRBV2 with TRBJ2-7, with 9 bases fitting TRBD1. Looked up from germline, CDR1 is SNHLY and CDR2 is FYNNEI. Trimming took 4 bases from V and 6 from J; bases not matched to a gene: 4. CDR3 length: 13 residues. This CDR3 reads CASSGQGVGEQYF. The CDR3 DNA sequence: TGTGCCAGCAGTGGACAGGGGGTCGGCGAGCAGTACTTC.

This clone was detected only a few times. The rearrangement uses TRBV19 and TRBJ1-3; D uncertain. CDR3 length: 13 residues. Looked up from germline, CDR1 is LNHDA and CDR2 is SQIVND (reference sequence). V dropped 10 bases and J dropped 3 bases, with 13 bases sitting between them. CDR3 residues: CATRIRGGNTIYF. CDR3 in DNA: TGTGCCACCAGAATTCGGGGTGGAAACACCATATATTTT.

The count of this clone is one. The rearrangement uses TRBV11-2 and TRBJ2-5; 9 positions agree with TRBD1. The CDR3 length is 15 residues. Germline CDR1 is SGHAT and CDR2 is FQNNGV. V trimming: 4 bases; J trimming: 4 bases; junction bases outside the gene matches: 7. CDR3 nucleotide sequence: TGTGCCAGCAGCTCGAACAGGGGGCGGCTAGAGACCCAGTACTTC. Encoded protein: CASSSNRGRLETQYF.